Listed below are T cell receptor beta chains from one sample, sequenced in a study of chemoradiotherapy in HPV16-positive cancers. TCRdb keeps only in-frame clones here, not all; method: immunoSEQ multiplex PCR. There are 25,000 to 35,000 clones in the sample; about four fifths occur only once, and 5% to 6.5% lies in the top ten. Material: blood, obtained from a patient who underwent chemoradiotherapy. All receptors derive from a human donor with HPV-associated anogenital cancer. Each CDR3 is given with its conserved first and last residue. A D gene is named only where the DNA matches it firmly. Size values are once, few and many counts, or a class for expanded clones, and some rows have none.

J gene	clone size	V gene	D gene	CDR3 DNA	CDR3 protein
TRBJ2-3	NA	TRBV27	NA	TGTGCCAGCAGTTTGTCAGGGGTACCAGATACGCAGTATTTT	CASSLSGVPDTQYF
TRBJ2-3	NA	TRBV7-2	NA	TGTGCCAGCAGCCAGCCTCCTGGTACGCAGTATTTT	CASSQPPGTQYF
TRBJ1-1	NA	TRBV7-2	TRBD1	TGTGCCAGCAGCCGCGCAAAGGGACAGGGGTACACTGAAGCTTTCTTT	CASSRAKGQGYTEAFF
TRBJ1-2	NA	TRBV7-9	NA	TGTGCCAGCAGCTTAGTGGGCAGTCGTGGCTACACCTTC	CASSLVGSRGYTF
TRBJ2-6	NA	TRBV7-9	TRBD1	TGTGCCAGCAGCTGGGACAGGGCGACCTCTGGGGCCAACGTCCTGACTTTC	CASSWDRATSGANVLTF
TRBJ2-2	NA	TRBV7-9	NA	TGTGCCAGCACCCCGGATTCCCACACCGGGGAGCTGTTTTTT	CASTPDSHTGELFF
TRBJ2-7	NA	TRBV5-6	NA	TGTGCCAGCAGCTTGGATAAAGGTCCCGTCATCGAGCAGTACTTC	CASSLDKGPVIEQYF
TRBJ2-5	medium-sized	TRBV6-1	TRBD2	TGTGCCAGCAGCCGACTAGCGGGGGGCGTGGAGACCCAGTACTTC	CASSRLAGGVETQYF
TRBJ1-1	NA	TRBV30	TRBD1	TGTGCCTGGAGTGGGGCAGGGGGCCAGAACACTGAAGCTTTCTTT	CAWSGAGGQNTEAFF
TRBJ2-1	NA	TRBV10-1	TRBD1	TGCGCCAGCAGCTACACGCAGGACAGGGGATTGATGCGTGAGCAGTTCTTC	CASSYTQDRGLMREQFF
TRBJ2-1	few	TRBV5-5	NA	TGTGCCAGCAGCTTTGACGATGACAATGAGCAGTTCTTC	CASSFDDDNEQFF
TRBJ2-2	NA	TRBV6-1	NA	TGTGCCAGCAGTGAAGCGTGGCAGGGGATGACCGGGGAGCTGTTTTTT	CASSEAWQGMTGELFF
TRBJ1-2	NA	TRBV5-6	TRBD1	TGTGCCAGCAGCTTATACGGCGGGACAGGCGGCTACACCTTC	CASSLYGGTGGYTF
TRBJ2-7	NA	TRBV11-2	NA	TGTGCCAGCAGCTTAGCGGTCGGCGGAGCCTACGAGCAGTACTTC	CASSLAVGGAYEQYF